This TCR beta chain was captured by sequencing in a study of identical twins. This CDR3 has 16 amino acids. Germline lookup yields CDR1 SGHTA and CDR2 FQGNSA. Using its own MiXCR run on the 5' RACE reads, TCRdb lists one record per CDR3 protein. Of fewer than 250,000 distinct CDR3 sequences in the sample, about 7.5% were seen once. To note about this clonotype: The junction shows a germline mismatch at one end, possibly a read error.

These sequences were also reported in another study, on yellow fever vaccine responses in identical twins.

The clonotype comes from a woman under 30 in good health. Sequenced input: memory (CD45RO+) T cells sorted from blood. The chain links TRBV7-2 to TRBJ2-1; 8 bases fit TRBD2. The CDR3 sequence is CASSREGRGGYSEQFF. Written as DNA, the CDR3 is TGTGCCAGCAGCCGGGAGGGGCGTGGGGGGTACAGTGAGCAGTTCTTC.